The 15 T cell receptor beta chains presented below share a single source sample, sequenced in a study of vaccination effects on CD4 cells after COVID-19. These receptors are not linked to any known antigen. Cultured cells yielded isolated CD4+ T cells after approximately nine days. The table came from immunoSEQ multiplex PCR; TCRdb's copy has only in-frame clones and leaves some out. The data hold more than 30,000 clones, with 82% observed a single time. This material consisted of CD4+ T cells from PBMCs cultured without peptide, taken before COVID-19 vaccination. The receptors were gathered from a human donor who received a COVID-19 vaccine.

The chain employs TRBV6-5 and TRBJ2-3; D is perhaps TRBD2 (9 bases). Germline values: CDR1 MNHEY, CDR2 SVGAGI. V lost 6 bases, J lost 6 bases, and 19 bases lay in between. CDR3 length: 15 amino acids. CDR3 sequence reads: CASRRRGLAGDTQYF. The CDR3 DNA sequence: TGTGCCAGCAGGCGCAGGGGGCTAGCGGGGGATACGCAGTATTTT.

This chain links TRBV9 with TRBJ1-1, with D tentatively TRBD1 (6 bases). The CDR3 is 15 amino acids. V lost 2 bases to trimming and J lost 1 base, with 12 bases between them. Germline V gene lookup returns CDR1 SGDLS and CDR2 YYNGEE. The chain's CDR3 is CASSVGDISNTEAFF. DNA for the CDR3: TGTGCCAGCAGCGTTGGGGACATCTCGAACACTGAAGCTTTCTTT.

The J gene is TRBJ1-5, the V gene TRBV27; D unresolved. The CDR3 contains 15 residues. Between the trimmed V and J ends, which lost 3 bases and 4 bases, there was a span of 13 bases. The germline V gene encodes CDR1 MNHEY and CDR2 SMNVEV (reference sequence). CDR3 protein: CASSFRRTENQPQHF. The CDR3, as DNA: TGTGCCAGCAGTTTTCGTCGGACCGAGAATCAGCCCCAGCATTTT.

The gene calls are TRBV27 and TRBJ1-1; 7 positions agree with TRBD1. Trimming removed 6 bases from V and 2 bases from J; junction bases left unmatched: 6. The CDR3 length is 14 residues. In germline, CDR1 is MNHEY, CDR2 SMNVEV (reference sequence). The CDR3 nucleotides are TGTGCCAGCAGAAGACAGGGTGACAACACTGAAGCTTTCTTT. Encoded protein: CASRRQGDNTEAFF.

CDR3 bases: TGTGCCTGGAGTCTTGGGGGGGGGAGCACTGAAGCTTTCTTT. This encodes CAWSLGGGSTEAFF. This chain links TRBV30 with TRBJ1-1; perhaps TRBD1 as D (5 bases). Germline V gene sequence: CDR1 GTSNPN, CDR2 SVGIG (reference sequence). V lost 2 bases, J lost 4 bases, and 14 bases lay in between. This CDR3 is 14 amino acids long.

The rearrangement joins TRBV7-2 to TRBJ2-2; 15 bases agree with TRBD2. The CDR3 covers 19 residues. J was trimmed by 6 bases and V by 1 base; bases with no gene match: 9. Germline V gene sequence: CDR1 SGHTA, CDR2 FQGNSA. The CDR3 sequence is CASSLVIGLAGGKPGELFF. In DNA form, the CDR3 reads TGTGCCAGCAGCTTAGTAATAGGACTAGCGGGGGGGAAGCCCGGGGAGCTGTTTTTT. Looking up the rest from reference TRBV7-2 and TRBJ2-2 gives the full variable domain: GAGVSQSPSNKVTEKGKDVELRCDPISGHTALYWYRQSLGQGLEFLIYFQGNSAPDKSGLPSDRFSAERTGGSVSTLTIQRTQQEDSAVYLCASSLVIGLAGGKPGELFFGEGSRLTVL.

The chain uses TRBV6-5 and TRBJ1-2; D remains ambiguous. Trimming left V 0 bases short and J 6 bases short, with 14 bases between. This CDR3 is 15 amino acids long. The germline CDR1 and CDR2 sequences are MNHEY and SVGAGI. In nucleotides, the CDR3 is TGTGCCAGCAGTTACTCGATAATCGGGCAGGATGGCTACACCTTC. It codes for CASSYSIIGQDGYTF.

The chain combines TRBV5-5 with TRBJ1-5; possibly TRBD1 for D (6 bases). The CDR3 is 15 residues long. Germline lookup yields CDR1 SGHKS and CDR2 YYEKEE (reference sequence). The V end was cut by 3 bases, the J end by 5 bases, with 15 bases between. The CDR3 spells CASSWSTGRYQPQHF. The CDR3 DNA reads as TGTGCCAGCAGCTGGTCGACAGGCCGATATCAGCCCCAGCATTTT. The full variable domain, completed using reference TRBV5-5 and TRBJ1-5, is DAGVTQSPTHLIKTRGQQVTLRCSPISGHKSVSWYQQVLGQGPQFIFQYYEKEERGRGNFPDRFSARQFPNYSSELNVNALLLGDSALYLCASSWSTGRYQPQHFGDGTRLSIL.

The J gene is TRBJ2-1, the V gene TRBV5-4; 10 bases map to TRBD2. The ends lost 0 bases at V and 6 bases at J; junction bases unmatched: 9. The CDR3 is made up of 17 amino acids. Per germline, CDR1 SGHNT and CDR2 YYREEE (reference sequence). The CDR3 sequence: CASSLVGSGGPINEQFF. CDR3 nucleotides: TGTGCCAGCAGCTTGGTGGGTAGCGGGGGGCCTATCAATGAGCAGTTCTTC.

The V and J genes are TRBV4-1 and TRBJ2-6; tentatively, D is TRBD2 (5 bases). There are 15 residues in the CDR3. V was shortened by 4 bases and J by 1 base, with 8 bases between the two germline ends. Per the germline V gene, CDR1 is MGHRA and CDR2 is YSYEKL. The CDR3 protein is CASSPTGSGANVLTF. CDR3 bases: TGCGCCAGCAGCCCCACGGGGTCTGGGGCCAACGTCCTGACTTTC.

This sequence joins TRBV7-2 and TRBJ2-4; D is ambiguous. Per the germline V gene, CDR1 is SGHTA and CDR2 is FQGNSA. V was pared by 4 bases and J by 5 bases, with 9 bases between. This CDR3 contains 13 residues. CDR3 sequence reads: CASSSSRENIQYF. CDR3 in DNA: TGTGCCAGCAGCTCCTCACGGGAAAACATTCAGTACTTC.

The chain is built from TRBV30 and TRBJ1-2; D is uncertain. The CDR3 spans 12 residues. The germline CDR1 and CDR2 sequences are GTSNPN and SVGIG (reference sequence). V was trimmed by 3 bases and J by 4 bases, leaving 9 bases between them. In DNA, the CDR3 is TGTGCCTGGAGGAAGGGCCCCTATGGCTACACCTTC. Its protein product is CAWRKGPYGYTF. Full variable domain (missing parts from reference TRBV30 and TRBJ1-2): SQTIHQWPATLVQPVGSPLSLECTVEGTSNPNLYWYRQAAGRGLQLLFYSVGIGQISSEVPQNLSASRPQDRQFILSSKKLLLSDSGFYLCAWRKGPYGYTFGSGTRLTVV.

The chain uses TRBV11-1 and TRBJ2-3; D is unresolved. V lost 5 bases and J lost 1, with 16 bases in between. The CDR3 has 16 residues. Germline CDR1 SGHAT, CDR2 FQDESV (reference sequence). CDR3 coding DNA: TGTGCCAGCAGCCGTCTTGGCCCCCCTGGCACAGATACGCAGTATTTT. It yields the protein CASSRLGPPGTDTQYF.

V is TRBV30 and J is TRBJ1-5, with 7 bases lining up with TRBD1. The CDR3 has 14 amino acids. From germline, CDR1 is GTSNPN and CDR2 SVGIG (reference sequence). Trimming took 1 base from V and 6 from J; bases not matched to a gene: 6. CDR3 in amino acids: CAWSARGRVQPQHF. The CDR3 bases are TGTGCCTGGAGTGCCAGGGGGAGGGTTCAGCCCCAGCATTTT.

This sequence joins TRBV12-3 or TRBV12-4 and TRBJ2-3; 9 nucleotides align to TRBD2. The CDR3 length is 13 residues. Trimming at V came to 7 bases and at J to 7 bases, leaving 6 bases not matched to a gene. The CDR3 DNA reads TGTGCCAGCACCGCGGGGGGGGCAAATACGCAGTATTTT. Translating gives CASTAGGANTQYF.